One T cell receptor (beta chain) is described in this entry. The data were taken from a study of cytomegalovirus exposure and HLA in healthy donors. PCR employed 60 Vbeta and 13 Jbeta primers. The assay was immunoSEQ multiplex PCR, and TCRdb's table has in-frame clones only and misses some. Among 150,000 to 180,000 clones listed, around 82% were seen once. CDR1 and CDR2 (germline): MNHEY, SMNVEV (reference sequence). The CDR3 covers 13 residues. The chain uses TRBV27 and TRBJ2-5; TRBD1 aligns across 7 bases. Judging by the DNA end, TRBJ2-7 fits better; the J call may be wrong. The receptor was derived from a woman between 45 and 65 years old in good health and CMV-seropositive. The sample was PBMCs. Written as DNA, the CDR3 is TGTGCCAGCAGCCGGGACAGCTCCTACGAGCAGTACTTC. Protein: CASSRDSSYEQYF.